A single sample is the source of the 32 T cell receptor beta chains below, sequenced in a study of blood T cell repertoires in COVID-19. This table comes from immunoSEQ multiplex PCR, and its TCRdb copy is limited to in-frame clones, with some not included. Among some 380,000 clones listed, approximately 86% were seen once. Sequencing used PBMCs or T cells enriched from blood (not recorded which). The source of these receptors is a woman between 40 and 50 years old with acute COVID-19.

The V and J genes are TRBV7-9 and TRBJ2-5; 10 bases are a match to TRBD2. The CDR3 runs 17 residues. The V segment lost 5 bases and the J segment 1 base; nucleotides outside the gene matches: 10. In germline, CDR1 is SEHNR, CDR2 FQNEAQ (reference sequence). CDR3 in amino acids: CASSPLGSGGAQETQYF. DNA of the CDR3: TGTGCCAGCAGCCCCTTAGGGAGCGGGGGGGCCCAAGAGACCCAGTACTTC. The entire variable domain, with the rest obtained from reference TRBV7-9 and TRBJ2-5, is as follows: DTGVSQNPRHKITKRGQNVTFRCDPISEHNRLYWYRQTLGQGPEFLTYFQNEAQLEKSRLLSDRFSAERPKGSFSTLEIQRTEQGDSAMYLCASSPLGSGGAQETQYFGPGTRLLVL.

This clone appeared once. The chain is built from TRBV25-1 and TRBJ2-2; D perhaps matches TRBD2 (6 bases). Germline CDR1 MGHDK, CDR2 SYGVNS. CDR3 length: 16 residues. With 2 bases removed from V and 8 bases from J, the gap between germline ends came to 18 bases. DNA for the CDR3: TGTGCCAGCAGTGAAGCGGCTAGCGCGAGATGGGGGGAGCTGTTTTTT. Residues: CASSEAASARWGELFF.

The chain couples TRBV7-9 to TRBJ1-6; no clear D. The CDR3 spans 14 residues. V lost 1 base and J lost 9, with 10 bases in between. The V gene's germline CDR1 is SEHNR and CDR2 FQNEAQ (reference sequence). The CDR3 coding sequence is TGTGCCAGCAGCTTAGGAGGACTAGGTTCACCCCTCCACTTT. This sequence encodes CASSLGGLGSPLHF.

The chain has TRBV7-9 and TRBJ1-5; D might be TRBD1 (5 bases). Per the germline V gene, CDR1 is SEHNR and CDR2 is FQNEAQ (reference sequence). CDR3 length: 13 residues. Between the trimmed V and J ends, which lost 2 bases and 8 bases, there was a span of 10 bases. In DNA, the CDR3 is TGTGCCAGCAGCTTAAGCCAGGGTGAGCCCCAGCATTTT. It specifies CASSLSQGEPQHF.

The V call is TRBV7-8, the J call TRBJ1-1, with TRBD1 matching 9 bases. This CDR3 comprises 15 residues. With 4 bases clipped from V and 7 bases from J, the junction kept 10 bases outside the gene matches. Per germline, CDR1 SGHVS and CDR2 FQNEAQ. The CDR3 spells CASSSRRDRVGEAFF. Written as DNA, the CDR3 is TGTGCCAGCAGCTCTCGAAGGGACAGGGTTGGTGAAGCTTTCTTT.

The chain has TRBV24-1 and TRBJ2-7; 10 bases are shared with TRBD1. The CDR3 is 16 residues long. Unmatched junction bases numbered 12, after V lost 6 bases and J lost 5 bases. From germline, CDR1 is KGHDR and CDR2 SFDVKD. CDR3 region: CATSSVGRQGANEQYF. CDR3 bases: TGTGCCACCAGTTCGGTCGGGCGACAGGGGGCCAACGAGCAGTACTTC.

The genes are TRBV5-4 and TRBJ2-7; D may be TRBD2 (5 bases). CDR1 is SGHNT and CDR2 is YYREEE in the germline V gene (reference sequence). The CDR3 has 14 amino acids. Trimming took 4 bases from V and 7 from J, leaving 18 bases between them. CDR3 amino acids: CASSPRTGMVEQYF. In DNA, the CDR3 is TGTGCCAGCAGCCCGCGGACTGGGATGGTGGAGCAGTACTTC.

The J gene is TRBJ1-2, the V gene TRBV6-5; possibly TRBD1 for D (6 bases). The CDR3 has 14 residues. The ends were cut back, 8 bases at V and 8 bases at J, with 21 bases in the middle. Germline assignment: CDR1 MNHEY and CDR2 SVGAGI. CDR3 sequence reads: CASSLELTGFGYTF. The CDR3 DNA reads TGTGCCAGCTCCCTAGAACTTACAGGGTTCGGCTACACCTTC.

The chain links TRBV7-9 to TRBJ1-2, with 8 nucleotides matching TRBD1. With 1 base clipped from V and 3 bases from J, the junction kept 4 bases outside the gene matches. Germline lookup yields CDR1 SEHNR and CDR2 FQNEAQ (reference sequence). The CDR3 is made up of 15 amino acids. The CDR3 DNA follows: TGTGCCAGCAGCTTAGGGACAGGGCGGGACTATGGCTACACCTTC. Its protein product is CASSLGTGRDYGYTF.

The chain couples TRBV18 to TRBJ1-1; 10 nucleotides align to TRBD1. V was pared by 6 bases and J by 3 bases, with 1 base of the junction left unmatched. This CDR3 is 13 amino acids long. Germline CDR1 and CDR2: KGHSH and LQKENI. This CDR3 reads CASSGTGDTEAFF. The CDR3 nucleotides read TGTGCCAGCTCTGGGACAGGGGACACTGAAGCTTTCTTT.

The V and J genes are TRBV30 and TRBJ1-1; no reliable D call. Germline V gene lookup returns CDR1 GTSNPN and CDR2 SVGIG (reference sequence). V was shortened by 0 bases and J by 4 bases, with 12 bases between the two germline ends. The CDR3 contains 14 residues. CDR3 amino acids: CAWSVGWGGTEAFF. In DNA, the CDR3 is TGTGCCTGGAGTGTGGGCTGGGGAGGCACTGAAGCTTTCTTT.

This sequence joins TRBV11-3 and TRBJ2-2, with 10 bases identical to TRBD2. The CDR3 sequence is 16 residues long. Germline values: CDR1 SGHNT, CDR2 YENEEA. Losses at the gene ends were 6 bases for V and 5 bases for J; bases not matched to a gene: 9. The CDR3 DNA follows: TGTGCCAGCAGTATAGCGGGGGGCCGGGGGACCGGGGAGCTGTTTTTT. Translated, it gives CASSIAGGRGTGELFF.

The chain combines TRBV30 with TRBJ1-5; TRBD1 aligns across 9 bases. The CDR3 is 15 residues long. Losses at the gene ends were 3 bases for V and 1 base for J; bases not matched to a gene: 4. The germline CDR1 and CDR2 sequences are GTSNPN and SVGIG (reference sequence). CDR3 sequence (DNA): TGTGCCTGGAGCACAGGGGGCAGGAGCAATCAGCCCCAGCATTTT. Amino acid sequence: CAWSTGGRSNQPQHF.

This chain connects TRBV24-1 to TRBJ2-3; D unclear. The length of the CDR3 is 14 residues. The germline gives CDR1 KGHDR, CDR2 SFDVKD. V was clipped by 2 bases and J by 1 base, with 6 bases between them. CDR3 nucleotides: TGTGCCACCAGTGATTCAAGAGGCACAGATACGCAGTATTTT. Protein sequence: CATSDSRGTDTQYF.

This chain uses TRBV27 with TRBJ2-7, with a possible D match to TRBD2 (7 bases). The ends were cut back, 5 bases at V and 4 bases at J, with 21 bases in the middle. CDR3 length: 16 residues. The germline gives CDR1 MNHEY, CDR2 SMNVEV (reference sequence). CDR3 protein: CASSPPLGGGLYEQYF. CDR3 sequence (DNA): TGTGCCAGCAGTCCCCCTTTGGGCGGGGGCCTGTACGAGCAGTACTTC.

The CDR3 protein is CSVGDSRRYNEQFF. CDR3 in DNA: TGCAGCGTTGGGGACAGCAGAAGATACAATGAGCAGTTCTTC. The rearrangement links TRBV29-1 to TRBJ2-1; 7 bases are a match to TRBD1. CDR1 is SQVTM, CDR2 ANQGSEA, per germline. The ends lost 4 bases at V and 4 bases at J; junction bases unmatched: 7. CDR3 length: 14 amino acids.

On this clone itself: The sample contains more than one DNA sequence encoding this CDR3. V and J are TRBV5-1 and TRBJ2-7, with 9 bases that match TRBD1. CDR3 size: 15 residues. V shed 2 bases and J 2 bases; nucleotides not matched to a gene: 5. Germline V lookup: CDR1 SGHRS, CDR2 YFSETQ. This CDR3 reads CASSLGGTGTYEQYF. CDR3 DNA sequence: TGCGCCAGCAGCTTAGGCGGGACAGGGACCTACGAGCAGTACTTC.

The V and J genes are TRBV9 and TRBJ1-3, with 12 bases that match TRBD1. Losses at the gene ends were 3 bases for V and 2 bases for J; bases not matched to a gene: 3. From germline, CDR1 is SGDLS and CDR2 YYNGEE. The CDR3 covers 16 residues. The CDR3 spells CASSEGDRGPGNTIYF. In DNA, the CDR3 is TGTGCCAGCAGCGAGGGGGACAGGGGGCCTGGAAACACCATATATTTT.

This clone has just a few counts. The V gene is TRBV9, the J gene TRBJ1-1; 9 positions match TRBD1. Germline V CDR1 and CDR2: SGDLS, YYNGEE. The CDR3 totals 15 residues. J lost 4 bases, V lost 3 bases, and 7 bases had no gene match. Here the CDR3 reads CASSGDRGASTEAFF. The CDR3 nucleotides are TGTGCCAGCAGCGGCGACAGGGGGGCGAGCACTGAAGCTTTCTTT.

The CDR3, as DNA: TGTGCCTGGAAACAGGGGGCCCGCTCACCCCTCCACTTT. It encodes CAWKQGARSPLHF. The chain uses TRBV30 and TRBJ1-6, with 9 nucleotides matching TRBD1. V shed 4 bases, J shed 10 bases, and the junction held 5 bases outside the gene matches. The CDR3 contains 13 residues. Germline assignment: CDR1 GTSNPN and CDR2 SVGIG (reference sequence). The variable domain in full, completed from reference TRBV30 and TRBJ1-6, reads SQTIHQWPATLVQPVGSPLSLECTVEGTSNPNLYWYRQAAGRGLQLLFYSVGIGQISSEVPQNLSASRPQDRQFILSSKKLLLSDSGFYLCAWKQGARSPLHFGNGTRLTVT.

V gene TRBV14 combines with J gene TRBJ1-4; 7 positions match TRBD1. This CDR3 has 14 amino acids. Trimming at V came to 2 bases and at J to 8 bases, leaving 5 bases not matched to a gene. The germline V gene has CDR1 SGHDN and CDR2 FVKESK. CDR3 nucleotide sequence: TGTGCCAGCAGCCAAAGGGACAGAGGGGAAAAACTGTTTTTT. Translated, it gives CASSQRDRGEKLFF.

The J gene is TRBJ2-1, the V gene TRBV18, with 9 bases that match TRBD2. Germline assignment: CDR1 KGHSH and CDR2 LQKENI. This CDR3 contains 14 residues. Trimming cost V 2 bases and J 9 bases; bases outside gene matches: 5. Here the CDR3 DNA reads TGTGCCAGCTCACCAGAGCGGGGGGATATTGAGCAGTTCTTC. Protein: CASSPERGDIEQFF.

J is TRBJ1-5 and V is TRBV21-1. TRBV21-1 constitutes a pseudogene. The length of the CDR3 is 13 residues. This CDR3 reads CASSKGEGQPQHF. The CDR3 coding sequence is TGTGCCAGCAGCAAAGGGGAGGGTCAGCCCCAGCATTTT.

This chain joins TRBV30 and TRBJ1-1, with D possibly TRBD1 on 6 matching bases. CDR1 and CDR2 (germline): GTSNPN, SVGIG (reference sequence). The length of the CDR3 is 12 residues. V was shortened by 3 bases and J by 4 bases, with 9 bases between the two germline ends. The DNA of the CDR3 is TGTGCCTGGAGGTCAGGGGTCACTGAAGCTTTCTTT. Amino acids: CAWRSGVTEAFF.

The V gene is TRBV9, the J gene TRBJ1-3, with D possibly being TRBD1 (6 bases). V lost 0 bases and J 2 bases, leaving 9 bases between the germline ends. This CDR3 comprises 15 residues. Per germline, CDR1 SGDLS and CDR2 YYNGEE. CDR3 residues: CASSVVEGAGNTIYF. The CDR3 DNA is TGTGCCAGCAGCGTAGTTGAGGGGGCTGGAAACACCATATATTTT.

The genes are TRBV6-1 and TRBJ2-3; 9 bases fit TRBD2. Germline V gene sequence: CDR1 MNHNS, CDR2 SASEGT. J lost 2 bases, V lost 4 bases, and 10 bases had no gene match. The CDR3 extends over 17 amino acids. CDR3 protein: CASSGGLLAGPTDTQYF. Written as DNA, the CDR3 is TGTGCCAGCAGTGGAGGGCTGCTAGCGGGGCCCACAGATACGCAGTATTTT.

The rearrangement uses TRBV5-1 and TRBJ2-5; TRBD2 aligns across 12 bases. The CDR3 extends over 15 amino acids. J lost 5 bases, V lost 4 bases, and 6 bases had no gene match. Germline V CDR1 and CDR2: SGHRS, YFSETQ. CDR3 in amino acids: CASSIASGGAETQYF. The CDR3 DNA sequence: TGCGCCAGCAGCATCGCTAGCGGGGGGGCCGAGACCCAGTACTTC.

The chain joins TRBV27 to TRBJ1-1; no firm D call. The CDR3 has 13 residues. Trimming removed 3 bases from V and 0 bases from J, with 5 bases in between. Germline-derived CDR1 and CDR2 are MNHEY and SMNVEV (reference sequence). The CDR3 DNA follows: TGTGCCAGCAGTTTTAATGTGAACACTGAAGCTTTCTTT. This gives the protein CASSFNVNTEAFF.

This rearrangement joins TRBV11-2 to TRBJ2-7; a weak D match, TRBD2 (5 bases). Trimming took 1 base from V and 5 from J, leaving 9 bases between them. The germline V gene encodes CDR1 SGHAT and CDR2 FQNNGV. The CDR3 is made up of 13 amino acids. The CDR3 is CASSLGVGDEQYF. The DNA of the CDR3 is TGTGCCAGCAGCTTAGGAGTCGGGGACGAGCAGTACTTC.

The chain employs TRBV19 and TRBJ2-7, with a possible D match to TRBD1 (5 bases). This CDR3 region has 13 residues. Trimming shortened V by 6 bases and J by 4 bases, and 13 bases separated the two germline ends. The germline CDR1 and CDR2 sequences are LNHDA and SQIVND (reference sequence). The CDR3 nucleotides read TGTGCCAGTAGCCTGGGGCTGGGGTACGAGCAGTACTTC. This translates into CASSLGLGYEQYF.

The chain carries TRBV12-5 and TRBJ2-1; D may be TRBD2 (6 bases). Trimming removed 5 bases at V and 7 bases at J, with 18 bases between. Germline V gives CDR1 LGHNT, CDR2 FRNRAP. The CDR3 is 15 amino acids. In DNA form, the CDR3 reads TGTGCTAGTGGTCCCATGGAGGCAGGAGGGAATGAGCAGTTCTTC. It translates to CASGPMEAGGNEQFF.

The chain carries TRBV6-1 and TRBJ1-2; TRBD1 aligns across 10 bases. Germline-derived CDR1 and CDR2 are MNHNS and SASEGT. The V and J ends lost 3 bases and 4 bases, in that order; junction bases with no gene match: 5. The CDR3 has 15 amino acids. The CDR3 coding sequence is TGTGCCAGCAGTGACAGGGGGACAGGGGCCTATGGCTACACCTTC. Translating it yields CASSDRGTGAYGYTF.